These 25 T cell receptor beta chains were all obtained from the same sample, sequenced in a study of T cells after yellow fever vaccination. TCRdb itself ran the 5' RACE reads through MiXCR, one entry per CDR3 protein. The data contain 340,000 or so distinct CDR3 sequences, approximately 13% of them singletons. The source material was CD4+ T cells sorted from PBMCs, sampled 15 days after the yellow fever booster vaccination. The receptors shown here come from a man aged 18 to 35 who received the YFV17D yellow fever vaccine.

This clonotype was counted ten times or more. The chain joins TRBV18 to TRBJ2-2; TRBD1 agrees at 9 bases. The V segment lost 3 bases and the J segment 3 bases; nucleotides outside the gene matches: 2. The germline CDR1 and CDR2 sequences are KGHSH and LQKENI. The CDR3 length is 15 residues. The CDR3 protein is CASSPGQGYTGELFF. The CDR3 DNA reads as TGTGCCAGCTCACCTGGACAGGGGTACACCGGGGAGCTGTTTTTT.

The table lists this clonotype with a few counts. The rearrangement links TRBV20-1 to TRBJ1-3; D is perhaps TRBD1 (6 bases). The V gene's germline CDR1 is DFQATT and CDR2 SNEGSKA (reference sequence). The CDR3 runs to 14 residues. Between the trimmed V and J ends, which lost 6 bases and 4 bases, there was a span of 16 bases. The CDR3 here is CSAAVGASGNTIYF. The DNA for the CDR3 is TGCAGTGCCGCTGTGGGGGCCTCCGGAAACACCATATATTTT.

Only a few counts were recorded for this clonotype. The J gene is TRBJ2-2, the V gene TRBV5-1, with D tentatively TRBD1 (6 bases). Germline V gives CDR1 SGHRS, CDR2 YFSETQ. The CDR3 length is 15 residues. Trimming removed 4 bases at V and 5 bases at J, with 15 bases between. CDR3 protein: CASSPRTEGTGELFF. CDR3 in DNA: TGCGCCAGCAGCCCCCGGACAGAGGGGACCGGGGAGCTGTTTTTT.

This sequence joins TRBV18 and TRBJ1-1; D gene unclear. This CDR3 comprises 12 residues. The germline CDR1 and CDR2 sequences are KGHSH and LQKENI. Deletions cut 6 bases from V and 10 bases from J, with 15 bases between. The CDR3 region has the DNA TGTGCCAGCTCCCCCGGGCAAGAGGGAGCTTTCTTT. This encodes CASSPGQEGAFF.

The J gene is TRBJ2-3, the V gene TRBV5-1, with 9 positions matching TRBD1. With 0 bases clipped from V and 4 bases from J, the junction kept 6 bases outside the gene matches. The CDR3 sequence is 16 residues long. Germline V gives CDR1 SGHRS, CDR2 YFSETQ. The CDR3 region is CASSLAGDREADTQYF. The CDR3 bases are TGCGCCAGCAGCTTGGCCGGGGACAGGGAGGCAGATACGCAGTATTTT.

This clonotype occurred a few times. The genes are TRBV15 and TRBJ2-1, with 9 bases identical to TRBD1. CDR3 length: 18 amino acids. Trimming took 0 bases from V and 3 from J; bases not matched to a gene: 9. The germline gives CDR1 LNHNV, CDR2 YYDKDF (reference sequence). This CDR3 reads CATSRDQGQGGIYNEQFF. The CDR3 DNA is TGTGCCACCAGCAGAGATCAGGGACAGGGCGGTATCTACAATGAGCAGTTCTTC.

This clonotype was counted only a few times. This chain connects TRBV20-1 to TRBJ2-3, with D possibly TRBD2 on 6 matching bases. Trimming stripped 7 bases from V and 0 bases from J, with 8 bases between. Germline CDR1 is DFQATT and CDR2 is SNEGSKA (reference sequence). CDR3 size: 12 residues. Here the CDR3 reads CSGGESTDTQYF. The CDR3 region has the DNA TGCAGTGGGGGGGAGAGCACAGATACGCAGTATTTT.

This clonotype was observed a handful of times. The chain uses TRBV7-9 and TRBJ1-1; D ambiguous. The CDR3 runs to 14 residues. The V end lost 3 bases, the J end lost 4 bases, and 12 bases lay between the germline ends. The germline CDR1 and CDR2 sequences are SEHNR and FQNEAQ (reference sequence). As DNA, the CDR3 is TGTGCCAGCAGCTTCGCAGTTGGATCCACTGAAGCTTTCTTT. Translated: CASSFAVGSTEAFF. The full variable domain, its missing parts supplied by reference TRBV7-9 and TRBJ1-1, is DTGVSQNPRHKITKRGQNVTFRCDPISEHNRLYWYRQTLGQGPEFLTYFQNEAQLEKSRLLSDRFSAERPKGSFSTLEIQRTEQGDSAMYLCASSFAVGSTEAFFGQGTRLTVV.

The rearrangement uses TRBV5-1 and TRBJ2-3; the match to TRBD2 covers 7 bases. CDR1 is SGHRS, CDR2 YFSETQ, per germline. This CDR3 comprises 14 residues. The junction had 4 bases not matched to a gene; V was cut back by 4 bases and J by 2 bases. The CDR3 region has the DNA TGCGCCAGCAGCAGCGGGGCCGACACAGATACGCAGTATTTT. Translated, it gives CASSSGADTDTQYF. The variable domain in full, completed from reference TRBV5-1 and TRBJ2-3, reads KAGVTQTPRYLIKTRGQQVTLSCSPISGHRSVSWYQQTPGQGLQFLFEYFSETQRNKGNFPGRFSGRQFSNSRSEMNVSTLELGDSALYLCASSSGADTDTQYFGPGTRLTVL.

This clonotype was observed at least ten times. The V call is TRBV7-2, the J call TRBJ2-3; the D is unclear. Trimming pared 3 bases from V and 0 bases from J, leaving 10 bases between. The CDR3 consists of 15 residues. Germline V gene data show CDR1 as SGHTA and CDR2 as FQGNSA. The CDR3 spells CASSFGMGSTDTQYF. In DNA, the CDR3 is TGTGCCAGCAGCTTTGGTATGGGCAGCACAGATACGCAGTATTTT.

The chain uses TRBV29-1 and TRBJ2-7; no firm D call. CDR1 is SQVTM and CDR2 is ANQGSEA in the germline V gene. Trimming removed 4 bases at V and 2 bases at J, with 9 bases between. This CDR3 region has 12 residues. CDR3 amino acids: CSVGGVPYEQYF. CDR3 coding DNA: TGCAGCGTTGGTGGAGTCCCCTACGAGCAGTACTTC.

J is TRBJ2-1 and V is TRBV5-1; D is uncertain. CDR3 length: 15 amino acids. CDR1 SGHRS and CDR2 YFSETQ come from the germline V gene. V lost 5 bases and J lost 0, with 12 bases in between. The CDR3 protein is CASRVQPNSYNEQFF. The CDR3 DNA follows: TGCGCCAGCAGGGTCCAGCCAAACTCCTACAATGAGCAGTTCTTC.

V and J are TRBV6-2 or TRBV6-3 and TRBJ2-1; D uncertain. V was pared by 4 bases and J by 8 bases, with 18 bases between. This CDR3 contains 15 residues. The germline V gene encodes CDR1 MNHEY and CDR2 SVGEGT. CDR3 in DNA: TGTGCCAGCAGTTTTTACTCCCCCCGGTGGGATGAGCAGTTCTTC. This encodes CASSFYSPRWDEQFF.

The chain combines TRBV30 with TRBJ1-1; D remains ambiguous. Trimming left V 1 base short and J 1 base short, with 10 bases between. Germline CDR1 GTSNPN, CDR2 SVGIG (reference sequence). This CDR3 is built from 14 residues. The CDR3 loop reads CAWSDLQPNTEAFF. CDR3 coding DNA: TGTGCCTGGAGTGATCTCCAGCCGAACACTGAAGCTTTCTTT.

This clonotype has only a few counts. This CDR3 reads CASSTRQPSNQPQHF. CDR3 coding DNA: TGTGCCAGCAGTACCCGACAGCCTAGCAATCAGCCCCAGCATTTT. The chain links TRBV6-1 to TRBJ1-5; D is possibly TRBD1 (5 bases). In germline, CDR1 is MNHNS, CDR2 SASEGT. This CDR3 comprises 15 residues. The V end lost 5 bases, the J end lost 0 bases, and 11 bases lay between the germline ends.

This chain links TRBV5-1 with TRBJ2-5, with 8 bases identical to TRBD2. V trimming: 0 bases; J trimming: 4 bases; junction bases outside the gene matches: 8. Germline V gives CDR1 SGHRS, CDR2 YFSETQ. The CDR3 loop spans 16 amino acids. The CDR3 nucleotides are TGCGCCAGCAGCTTGGCCACCGGACTAGCAGGAGAGACCCAGTACTTC. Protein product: CASSLATGLAGETQYF.

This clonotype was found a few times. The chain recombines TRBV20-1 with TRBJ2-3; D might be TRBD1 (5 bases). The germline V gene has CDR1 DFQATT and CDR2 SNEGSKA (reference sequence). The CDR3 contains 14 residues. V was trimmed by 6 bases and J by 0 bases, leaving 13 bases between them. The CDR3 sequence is CSARVQTSTDTQYF. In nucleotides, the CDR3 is TGCAGTGCCAGGGTGCAGACAAGCACAGATACGCAGTATTTT.

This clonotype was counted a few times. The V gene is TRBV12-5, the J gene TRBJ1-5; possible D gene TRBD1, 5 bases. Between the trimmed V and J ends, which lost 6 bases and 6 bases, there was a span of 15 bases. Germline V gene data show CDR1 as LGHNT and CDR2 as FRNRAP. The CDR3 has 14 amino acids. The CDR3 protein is CASGTGGGVQPQHF. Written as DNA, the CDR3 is TGTGCTAGTGGGACGGGCGGGGGAGTTCAGCCCCAGCATTTT.

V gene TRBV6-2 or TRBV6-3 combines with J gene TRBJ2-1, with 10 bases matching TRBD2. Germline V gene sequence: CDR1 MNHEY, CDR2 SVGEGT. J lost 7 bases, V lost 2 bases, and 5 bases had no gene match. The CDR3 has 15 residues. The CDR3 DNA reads TGTGCCAGCAGTTACGGACTAGCGGTTTATAATGAGCAGTTCTTC. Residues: CASSYGLAVYNEQFF.

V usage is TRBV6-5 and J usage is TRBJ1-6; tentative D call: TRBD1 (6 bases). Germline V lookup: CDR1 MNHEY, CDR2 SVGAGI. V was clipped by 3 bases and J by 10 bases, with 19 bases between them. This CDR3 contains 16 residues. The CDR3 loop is CASSYLLTGRLSPLHF. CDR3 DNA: TGTGCCAGCAGTTATCTCCTTACAGGGAGACTCTCACCCCTCCACTTT.

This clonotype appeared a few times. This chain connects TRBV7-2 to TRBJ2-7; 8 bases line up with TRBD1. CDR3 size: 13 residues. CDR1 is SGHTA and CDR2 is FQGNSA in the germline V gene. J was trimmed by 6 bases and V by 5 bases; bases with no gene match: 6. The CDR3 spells CASSADRGLEQYV. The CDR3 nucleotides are TGTGCCAGCAGCGCCGACAGGGGCCTCGAGCAGTACGTC.

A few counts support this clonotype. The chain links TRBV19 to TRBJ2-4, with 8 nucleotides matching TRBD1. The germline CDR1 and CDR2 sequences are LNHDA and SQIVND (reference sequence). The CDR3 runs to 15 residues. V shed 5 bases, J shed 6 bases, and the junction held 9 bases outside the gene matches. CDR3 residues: CASSFSTGEINIQYF. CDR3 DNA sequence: TGTGCCAGTAGTTTTTCGACAGGGGAGATAAACATTCAGTACTTC.

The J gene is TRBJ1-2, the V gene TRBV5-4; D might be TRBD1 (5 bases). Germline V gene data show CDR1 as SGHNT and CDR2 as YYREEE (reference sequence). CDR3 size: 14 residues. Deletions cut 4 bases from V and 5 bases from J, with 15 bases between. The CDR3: CASSTPREGYGYTF. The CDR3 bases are TGTGCCAGCAGCACCCCTAGGGAGGGGTATGGCTACACCTTC. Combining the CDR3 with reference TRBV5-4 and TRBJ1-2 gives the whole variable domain ETGVTQSPTHLIKTRGQQVTLRCSSQSGHNTVSWYQQALGQGPQFIFQYYREEENGRGNFPPRFSGLQFPNYSSELNVNALELDDSALYLCASSTPREGYGYTFGSGTRLTVV.

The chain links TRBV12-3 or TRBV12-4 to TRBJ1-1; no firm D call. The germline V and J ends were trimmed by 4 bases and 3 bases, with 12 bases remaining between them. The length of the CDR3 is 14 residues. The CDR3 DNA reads TGTGCCAGCAGTTCCGGCCCCGGCCACACTGAAGCTTTCTTT. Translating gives CASSSGPGHTEAFF.

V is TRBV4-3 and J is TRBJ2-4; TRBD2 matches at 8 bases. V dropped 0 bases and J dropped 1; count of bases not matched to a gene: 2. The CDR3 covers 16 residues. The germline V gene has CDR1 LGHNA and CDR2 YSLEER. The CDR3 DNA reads TGCGCCAGCAGCCAAGATCCGGGGGGGGCCAAAAACATTCAGTACTTC. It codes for CASSQDPGGAKNIQYF.